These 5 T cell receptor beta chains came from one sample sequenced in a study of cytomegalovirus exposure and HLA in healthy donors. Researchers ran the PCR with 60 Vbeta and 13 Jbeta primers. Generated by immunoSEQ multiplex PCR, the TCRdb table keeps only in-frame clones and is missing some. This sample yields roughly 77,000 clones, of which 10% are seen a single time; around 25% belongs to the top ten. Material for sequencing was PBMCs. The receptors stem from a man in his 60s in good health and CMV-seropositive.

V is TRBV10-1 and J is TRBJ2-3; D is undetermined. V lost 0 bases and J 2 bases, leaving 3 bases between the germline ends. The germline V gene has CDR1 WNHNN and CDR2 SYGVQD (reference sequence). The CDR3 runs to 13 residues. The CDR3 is CASSESYTDTQYF. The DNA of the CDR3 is TGCGCCAGCAGTGAGTCCTACACAGATACGCAGTATTTT.

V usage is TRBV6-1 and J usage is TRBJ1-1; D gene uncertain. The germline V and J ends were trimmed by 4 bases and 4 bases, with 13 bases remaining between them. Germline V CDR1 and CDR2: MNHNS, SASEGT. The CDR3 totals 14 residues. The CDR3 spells CASSGTGGGTEAFF. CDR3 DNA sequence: TGTGCCAGCAGTGGAACGGGAGGTGGCACTGAAGCTTTCTTT.

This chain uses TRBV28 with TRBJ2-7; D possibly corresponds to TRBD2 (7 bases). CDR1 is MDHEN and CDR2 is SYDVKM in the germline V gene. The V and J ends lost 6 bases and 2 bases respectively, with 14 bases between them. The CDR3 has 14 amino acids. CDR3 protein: CASRNGGRTYEQYF. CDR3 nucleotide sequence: TGTGCCAGCAGAAACGGGGGGCGAACCTACGAGCAGTACTTC.

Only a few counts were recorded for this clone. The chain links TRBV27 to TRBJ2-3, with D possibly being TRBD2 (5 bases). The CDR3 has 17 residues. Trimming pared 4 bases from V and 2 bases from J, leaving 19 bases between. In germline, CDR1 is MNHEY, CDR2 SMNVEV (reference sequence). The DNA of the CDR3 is TGTGCCAGCAGTTCCCCGTTACTAGTGGGATTCACAGATACGCAGTATTTT. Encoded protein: CASSSPLLVGFTDTQYF.

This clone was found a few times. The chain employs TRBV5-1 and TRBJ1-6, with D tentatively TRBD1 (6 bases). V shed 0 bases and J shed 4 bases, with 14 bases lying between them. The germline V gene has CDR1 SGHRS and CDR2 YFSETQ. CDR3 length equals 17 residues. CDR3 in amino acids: CASSLEGRDTYNSPLHF. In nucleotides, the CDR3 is TGCGCCAGCAGCTTGGAGGGTCGGGACACATATAATTCACCCCTCCACTTT.